These T cell receptor beta chains were read from a single sample in a study of human versus mouse CDR3 diversity and MHC coevolution. Repertoires were generated with immunoSEQ multiplex PCR, while TCRdb's copy carries only in-frame clones and drops some. The sample consists of about 77,000 clones, 80% to 95% of them appearing once. Input material: naive CD4+ T cells from blood. The receptors were gathered from a person aged 30 to 69 in good health. CDR3s include the opening cysteine and the closing phenylalanine or tryptophan. D genes are given only for firm matches. Expanded clones are given a class, and other clones once, few, many or no size at all.

DNA	CDR3	D	length	V	J	size
TGTGCCCGCAGTTCAAGGGGGATTGACACTGAAGCTTTCTTT	CARSSRGIDTEAFF	NA	14	TRBV30	TRBJ1-1	NA
TGTGCCAGCAGTCCCAGCGGGGGGACTAAAGAGACCCAGTACTTC	CASSPSGGTKETQYF	TRBD2	15	TRBV7-8	TRBJ2-5	NA
TGTGCCAGCAGTGTGTTCCCACAGGGCTATGGCTACACCTTC	CASSVFPQGYGYTF	NA	14	TRBV6-4	TRBJ1-2	NA
TGTGCCAGCAGTTCCGGGACAGGGGAAACCGGGGAGCTGTTTTTT	CASSSGTGETGELFF	TRBD1	15	TRBV27	TRBJ2-2	NA
TGTGCCAGCAGTTACGGACAGTTTTCCTACGAGCAGTACTTC	CASSYGQFSYEQYF	NA	14	TRBV6-5	TRBJ2-7	NA
TGCGCCAGCACCCTCTTTGCGGGAAGCCCCTTAGATACGCAGTATTTT	CASTLFAGSPLDTQYF	NA	16	TRBV5-1	TRBJ2-3	NA
TGTGCCAGCAGCCGGGACAGGGGAGCCAATGAGCAGTTCTTC	CASSRDRGANEQFF	TRBD1	14	TRBV6-5	TRBJ2-1	NA
TGTGCCAGCAGCTTAGGGGACAGTAATTCACCCCTCCACTTT	CASSLGDSNSPLHF	TRBD1	14	TRBV11-2	TRBJ1-6	once
TGTGCCAGCAGCTCGGGCCGGGAGGAGTATAATTCACCCCTCCACTTT	CASSSGREEYNSPLHF	NA	16	TRBV11-2	TRBJ1-6	NA
TGTGCCAGCAGCATCGGGACAGCCTATTTTACAGATACGCAGTATTTT	CASSIGTAYFTDTQYF	NA	16	TRBV21-1	TRBJ2-3	NA
TGTGCCTGGAGTCCGTTATCCTACGAGCAGTACTTC	CAWSPLSYEQYF	NA	12	TRBV30	TRBJ2-7	NA
TGTGCCAGCTCACCAGGGGACAGGAGGTCGGCTTTCTTT	CASSPGDRRSAFF	TRBD1	13	TRBV18	TRBJ1-1	NA
TGTGCCAGCACCGGGACTAGGAGATCAACCCAGTACTTC	CASTGTRRSTQYF	TRBD2	13	TRBV6-5	TRBJ2-5	NA
TGTGCCAGCAGAACCAGGACTAGCGGGATTGCCGGGGAGCTGTTTTTT	CASRTRTSGIAGELFF	TRBD2	16	TRBV6-6	TRBJ2-2	once
TGTGCCAGCTCGTCCGACAGGAACACTGAAGCCTTCTTT	CASSSDRNTEAFF	NA	13	TRBV18	TRBJ1-1	NA
TGTGCCAGCAGACATACTAGCGGGGGGAGCTCCTACAATGAGCAGTTCTTC	CASRHTSGGSSYNEQFF	TRBD2	17	TRBV7-9	TRBJ2-1	NA
TGTGCCAGCAGCGGGAGGACAGGGGGCCCCTACGAGCAGTACTTC	CASSGRTGGPYEQYF	TRBD1	15	TRBV5-4	TRBJ2-7	NA
TGTGCCAGCAGTCCAATCTCTGGAAACACCATATATTTT	CASSPISGNTIYF	NA	13	TRBV6-5	TRBJ1-3	NA
TGTGCCAGCAGCGTGAGGGGGCGGGCGTCCGCCAGGGAGACCCAGTACTTC	CASSVRGRASARETQYF	TRBD1	17	TRBV5-6	TRBJ2-5	NA
TGCAGCGTTGAAGAGCATCGGACAGAGGACTACGAGCAGTACTTC	CSVEEHRTEDYEQYF	NA	15	TRBV29-1	TRBJ2-7	NA
TGCGCCAGCAATCAGGGGGTACTCTCCCACAATGAGCAGTTCTTC	CASNQGVLSHNEQFF	TRBD1	15	TRBV5-1	TRBJ2-1	NA
TGTGCCAGCAGTACAGGGTCGGGGGAGCAGTACTTC	CASSTGSGEQYF	NA	12	TRBV27	TRBJ2-7	NA
TGTGCCAGCAGCCAAGGCATTAGGGACTCCTACGAGCAGTACTTC	CASSQGIRDSYEQYF	NA	15	TRBV4-2	TRBJ2-7	NA
TGTGCCAGCAGAACAGGGACCTATAATTCACCCCTCCACTTT	CASRTGTYNSPLHF	NA	14	TRBV2	TRBJ1-6	NA
TGTGCCAGCAGCTTACCGGGGAGTGAAAAACTGTTTTTT	CASSLPGSEKLFF	NA	13	TRBV11-2	TRBJ1-4	NA
TGTGCCAGCAGTCCAGACAGGAATGAAAAACTGTTTTTT	CASSPDRNEKLFF	NA	13	TRBV6-1	TRBJ1-4	NA
TGTGCCAGCATGACGTCCGGGACAGGGGTCCACGAGCAGTACTTC	CASMTSGTGVHEQYF	TRBD1	15	TRBV2	TRBJ2-7	once
TGTGCCAGCAAATGGGCCAACACAGATACGCAGTATTTT	CASKWANTDTQYF	NA	13	TRBV27	TRBJ2-3	NA
TGTGCCAGCTCACAACGGACAGGGATAGATGGCTACACCTTC	CASSQRTGIDGYTF	TRBD1	14	TRBV18	TRBJ1-2	NA
TGTGCCAGCAGCTCCGGAGGCGGGGGAACTGAAGCTTTCTTT	CASSSGGGGTEAFF	NA	14	TRBV5-4	TRBJ1-1	NA
TGTGCCAGCAGTTCTCCGGGACAAGGAAACACCATATATTTT	CASSSPGQGNTIYF	NA	14	TRBV6-6	TRBJ1-3	NA
TGTGCCAGCAGCTTTGGCACAGGGGGGAGGAATGAGCAGTTCTTC	CASSFGTGGRNEQFF	TRBD1	15	TRBV7-3	TRBJ2-1	NA
TGTGCCTGGAGCGAAATGGGACTAGCGCTGTACTTC	CAWSEMGLALYF	TRBD2	12	TRBV30	TRBJ2-7	once
TGTGCCAGCAGTGAGCGGGGGAACATTCAGTACTTC	CASSERGNIQYF	TRBD2	12	TRBV6-1	TRBJ2-4	NA
TGCGCCAGCAGCCAAGAACCCGTTACGGGGGCTGGGGCCAACGTCCTGACTTTC	CASSQEPVTGAGANVLTF	NA	18	TRBV4-1	TRBJ2-6	once
TGTGCCAGCAGCTTGAGAGGGGGCTTGAACACTGAAGCTTTCTTT	CASSLRGGLNTEAFF	TRBD1	15	TRBV5-4	TRBJ1-1	NA
TGTGCCAGCAGCTTAACCCAGCGGGAGTTAGAGACCCAGTACTTC	CASSLTQRELETQYF	TRBD2	15	TRBV11-2	TRBJ2-5	once
TGTGCCAGCAGCCAAAGAACCGCAGGGGTCGAGCAGTACTTC	CASSQRTAGVEQYF	NA	14	TRBV9	TRBJ2-7	NA
TGTGCCAGTAGTTCGGGACAGCGAATGAACACTGAAGCTTTCTTT	CASSSGQRMNTEAFF	TRBD1	15	TRBV19	TRBJ1-1	NA
TGTGCCAGCTCACCACCGTCGGGGGGCGCGAGGAATACGCAGTATTTT	CASSPPSGGARNTQYF	NA	16	TRBV18	TRBJ2-3	NA
TGTGCCAGCAGTAACTTCTACGAGCAGTACTTC	CASSNFYEQYF	NA	11	TRBV27	TRBJ2-7	NA
TGCGCCAGCAGCCCCTTCGAGAGGGAGACCCAGTACTTC	CASSPFERETQYF	NA	13	TRBV4-1	TRBJ2-5	NA
TGTGCCAGCTCACCACAGATGGCGGGATACGCCTACAATGAGCAGTTCTTC	CASSPQMAGYAYNEQFF	NA	17	TRBV18	TRBJ2-1	NA
TGTGCCAGCAGCTTACTGAGCGGGGGACGAATGGGCTACACCTTC	CASSLLSGGRMGYTF	NA	15	TRBV7-9	TRBJ1-2	NA